Listed here are 5 T cell receptor beta chains from one sample, sequenced in a study of control samples from healthy donors and cancer patients (dated by TCRdb to the early 2020s). The protocol used for the library was the immunoSEQ multiplex PCR assay. TCRdb obtained this table from immuneACCESS and retained in-frame rearrangements with V and J assigned. These tables miss some clones; where compared with another copy, unresolved V genes account for less than half of the shortfall, and the remainder is unexplained. For this sample the table gives 40,000 to 55,000 clones, of which over 90% were detected only once. The top ten constitute around 24% of the sample. The sequencing sample was made of PBMCs. These TCRs come from a woman aged 50 to 65 with head and neck cancer.

This clone has only one observation. The chain employs TRBV11-2 and TRBJ2-7; tentatively, D is TRBD1 (5 bases). The CDR3 has 11 amino acids. Trimming took 5 bases from V and 7 from J, leaving 9 bases between them. CDR1 and CDR2 (germline): SGHAT, FQNNGV. CDR3 in DNA: TGTGCCAGCAGCAACGGACAAGAGCAGTACTTC. Translated: CASSNGQEQYF.

This chain connects TRBV5-5 to TRBJ2-2, with D possibly called TRBD1 or TRBD2 (5 bases each). Looked up from germline, CDR1 is SGHKS and CDR2 is YYEKEE (reference sequence). This CDR3 has 14 residues. The germline V and J ends were trimmed by 4 bases and 6 bases, with 13 bases remaining between them. The CDR3 DNA is TGTGCCAGCAGCCTGGTATTGGGGGCCGGGGAGCTGTTTTTT. Protein sequence: CASSLVLGAGELFF.

V and J are TRBV5-1 and TRBJ1-1, with TRBD1 matching over 8 bases. CDR3 length: 14 residues. The V gene end was trimmed by 3 bases and the J gene end by 1 base; junction bases not matched to a gene: 2. Germline CDR1 SGHRS, CDR2 YFSETQ. CDR3 amino acids: CASSYGQGNTEAFF. CDR3 DNA: TGCGCCAGCAGCTACGGACAGGGGAACACTGAAGCTTTCTTT.

This chain uses TRBV25-1 with TRBJ2-1; D gene ambiguous. Germline V lookup: CDR1 MGHDK, CDR2 SYGVNS. V was shortened by 4 bases and J by 0 bases, with 10 bases between the two germline ends. The CDR3 sequence is 15 residues long. The CDR3 region is CASSGTESSYNEQFF. Here the CDR3 DNA reads TGTGCCAGCAGTGGAACTGAGAGCTCCTACAATGAGCAGTTCTTC.

This chain connects TRBV6-5 to TRBJ2-7, with unresolved D. The CDR3 has 13 residues. The germline V and J ends were trimmed by 8 bases and 3 bases, with 14 bases remaining between them. CDR1 MNHEY and CDR2 SVGAGI come from the germline V gene. The CDR3 region is CASRWQSYYEQYF. Here the CDR3 DNA reads TGTGCCAGCCGGTGGCAGTCCTACTACGAGCAGTACTTC.